What follows are 27 T cell receptor beta chains derived from one specimen sequenced in a study of blood T cell repertoires in COVID-19. Sequencing used immunoSEQ multiplex PCR; TCRdb keeps in-frame clones, though not all of them. Seen here are about 310,000 clones, about 87% observed once, and the top ten hold about 1.2%. The sequenced sample consisted of peripheral blood. These receptors originate from a man aged 65 to 79 with acute or convalescent COVID-19.

The J gene is TRBJ2-3, the V gene TRBV6-2 or TRBV6-3, with TRBD1 identical over 9 bases. The CDR3 has 16 residues. J lost 3 bases, V lost 4 bases, and 8 bases had no gene match. Germline CDR1 MNHEY, CDR2 SVGEGT. The CDR3 DNA reads as TGTGCCAGCAGTTGGCCACAGGGGGCAGGTACAGATACGCAGTATTTT. Amino acids: CASSWPQGAGTDTQYF.

The chain carries TRBV28 and TRBJ2-1; 11 bases match TRBD1. The V gene end was trimmed by 7 bases and the J gene end by 7 bases; junction bases not matched to a gene: 9. The germline gives CDR1 MDHEN, CDR2 SYDVKM. This CDR3 region has 15 residues. DNA for the CDR3: TGTGCCAGCAAGCCCTGGACAGGGGGCTGGAATGAGCAGTTCTTC. It specifies CASKPWTGGWNEQFF.

This sequence joins TRBV28 and TRBJ2-2; 9 bases are shared with TRBD1. Germline V gives CDR1 MDHEN, CDR2 SYDVKM. V gave up 10 bases and J gave up 5 bases; unmatched junction bases: 17. The CDR3 loop spans 17 amino acids. CDR3: CATKRTWDRVMTGELFF. CDR3 nucleotides: TGTGCCACCAAAAGAACCTGGGACAGGGTGATGACCGGGGAGCTGTTTTTT.

CDR3 in amino acids: CAISEGRDRINSPLHF. The CDR3 nucleotides are TGTGCCATCAGTGAGGGACGGGACAGAATAAATTCACCCCTCCACTTT. The chain joins TRBV10-3 to TRBJ1-6, with 7 nucleotides matching TRBD1. Unmatched junction bases numbered 8, after V lost 2 bases and J lost 7 bases. The length of the CDR3 is 16 residues. The V gene's germline CDR1 is ENHRY and CDR2 SYGVKD.

V gene TRBV21-1 combines with J gene TRBJ1-6; the table names TRBD1, a call not compared with the DNA. TRBV21-1 represents a pseudogene. The CDR3 runs 15 residues. The CDR3 DNA reads as TGTGCCAGCAGCAAAGAAGACAGGGGAAATTCACCCCTCCACTTT. It encodes CASSKEDRGNSPLHF.

The chain recombines TRBV18 with TRBJ1-2; TRBD1 might be the D (6 bases). The length of the CDR3 is 14 residues. V shed 7 bases and J shed 7 bases, with 19 bases lying between them. Germline assignment: CDR1 KGHSH and CDR2 LQKENI. In DNA form, the CDR3 reads TGTGCCAGCTTACCCGGAGCGGGGGGCATTGGCTACACCTTC. Encoded protein: CASLPGAGGIGYTF.

The chain couples TRBV5-8 to TRBJ2-1; 11 bases agree with TRBD1. Germline-derived CDR1 and CDR2 are SGHTS and YDEGEE. V dropped 4 bases and J dropped 10; count of bases not matched to a gene: 13. The CDR3 is 16 amino acids. The CDR3 coding sequence is TGTGCCAGCAGCCAGGACCGGGACAGGGGGATTCGGGAGCAGTTCTTC. Translation: CASSQDRDRGIREQFF.

V gene TRBV27 combines with J gene TRBJ1-1, with 12 bases identical to TRBD1. With 10 bases clipped from V and 7 bases from J, the junction kept 13 bases outside the gene matches. The germline V gene has CDR1 MNHEY and CDR2 SMNVEV (reference sequence). The CDR3 consists of 15 residues. The CDR3 DNA is TGTGCCACCTCGGGGGGGGGACAGGGGGCTTTTGAAGCTTTCTTT. As protein: CATSGGGQGAFEAFF.

This clone was seen only once. The V and J genes are TRBV27 and TRBJ1-2; D call uncertain. Germline CDR1 and CDR2: MNHEY and SMNVEV (reference sequence). CDR3 size: 12 residues. V gave up 6 bases and J gave up 9 bases, with 14 bases separating them. The CDR3 loop reads CASRTLGLSYTF. The CDR3 nucleotides read TGTGCCAGCAGAACACTAGGCTTAAGCTACACCTTC.

The sample holds a few counts of this clone. The rearrangement links TRBV28 to TRBJ2-7; 8 nucleotides line up with TRBD2. Germline CDR1 reads MDHEN; CDR2 reads SYDVKM. The CDR3 contains 15 residues. V shed 4 bases and J 0 bases; nucleotides not matched to a gene: 5. CDR3: CASSSGLVSSYEQYF. The CDR3 region has the DNA TGTGCCAGCAGTTCGGGACTAGTTAGCTCCTACGAGCAGTACTTC.

The genes are TRBV4-1 and TRBJ2-1; 12 bases line up with TRBD1. The CDR3 runs to 16 residues. The V gene's germline CDR1 is MGHRA and CDR2 YSYEKL. Trimming removed 3 bases from V and 9 bases from J; junction bases left unmatched: 9. This CDR3 reads CASSQFPGQGAGEQFF. The CDR3 DNA reads TGCGCCAGCAGCCAGTTCCCGGGACAGGGGGCGGGTGAGCAGTTCTTC.

V gene TRBV6-4 combines with J gene TRBJ2-1; 11 bases line up with TRBD2. Germline V lookup: CDR1 MRHNA, CDR2 SNTAGT. CDR3 length: 18 amino acids. Germline trimming cut 1 base from V and 7 bases from J; bases unmatched to any gene: 12. CDR3 loop: CASSDFRNLAGGLNEQFF. In nucleotides, the CDR3 is TGTGCCAGCAGTGACTTCCGGAACCTAGCGGGGGGTTTGAATGAGCAGTTCTTC.

The gene calls are TRBV7-2 and TRBJ1-2; no firm D call. V dropped 2 bases and J dropped 6 bases, with 13 bases sitting between them. The CDR3 runs 14 residues. CDR1 is SGHTA, CDR2 FQGNSA, per germline. The chain's CDR3 is CASSLPAMSDGYTF. The CDR3 region has the DNA TGTGCCAGCAGCTTACCCGCTATGTCCGATGGCTACACCTTC.

This chain links TRBV5-1 with TRBJ2-5; the D is unclear. The length of the CDR3 is 13 residues. V was pared by 0 bases and J by 1 base, with 4 bases between. Per germline, CDR1 SGHRS and CDR2 YFSETQ. CDR3 protein: CASSLGLQETQYF. CDR3 sequence (DNA): TGCGCCAGCAGCTTGGGGCTCCAAGAGACCCAGTACTTC. Filled out from reference TRBV5-1 and TRBJ2-5, the complete variable domain reads KAGVTQTPRYLIKTRGQQVTLSCSPISGHRSVSWYQQTPGQGLQFLFEYFSETQRNKGNFPGRFSGRQFSNSRSEMNVSTLELGDSALYLCASSLGLQETQYFGPGTRLLVL.

The V and J genes are TRBV28 and TRBJ1-2; no clear D. The CDR3 loop spans 12 amino acids. With 1 base removed from V and 7 bases from J, the gap between germline ends came to 7 bases. Germline-derived CDR1 and CDR2 are MDHEN and SYDVKM. Written as DNA, the CDR3 is TGTGCCAGCAGTTTATTTACTAGTGGCTACACCTTC. Protein product: CASSLFTSGYTF.

V usage is TRBV10-3 and J usage is TRBJ1-4; no clear D. This CDR3 is built from 13 residues. Germline V gives CDR1 ENHRY, CDR2 SYGVKD. Trimming took off 3 bases at V and 7 bases at J, with 9 bases between the two ends. Here the CDR3 DNA reads TGTGCCATCAGTGACCCAAATAGTGAAAAACTGTTTTTT. Its translation: CAISDPNSEKLFF.

This chain uses TRBV3-1 (or the pseudogene TRBV3-2) with TRBJ2-5; 9 positions agree with TRBD2. The CDR3 sequence is 15 residues long. After removal of 4 bases from V and 2 bases from J, the junction contained 5 bases not matched to a gene. The germline CDR1 and CDR2 sequences are LGHDT and YNNKEL (reference sequence). The DNA for the CDR3 is TGTGCCAGCAGCCGCGTGACTAGCGGACAAGAGACCCAGTACTTC. It specifies CASSRVTSGQETQYF.

The V gene is TRBV2, the J gene TRBJ2-3; TRBD1 is a possible D gene (6 bases). Germline V gene data show CDR1 as SNHLY and CDR2 as FYNNEI. V lost 4 bases and J 2 bases, leaving 19 bases between the germline ends. This CDR3 contains 17 residues. Here the CDR3 reads CASSGGPRDTFTDTQYF. In DNA, the CDR3 is TGTGCCAGCAGTGGAGGACCCCGGGACACTTTCACAGATACGCAGTATTTT.

The rearrangement joins TRBV5-1 to TRBJ2-7, with no clear D. V lost 0 bases, J lost 4 bases, and 14 bases lay in between. Germline loops: CDR1 SGHRS, CDR2 YFSETQ. This CDR3 region has 15 residues. The CDR3 DNA is TGCGCCAGCAGCTTGGGGAGTCGGGTACGGTACGAGCAGTACTTC. Its protein product is CASSLGSRVRYEQYF.

The chain links TRBV28 to TRBJ1-2, with D unresolved. This CDR3 has 14 residues. Germline V lookup: CDR1 MDHEN, CDR2 SYDVKM. Trimming removed 2 bases from V and 0 bases from J, with 7 bases in between. The CDR3 bases are TGTGCCAGCAGTTTAGGGCAGACTAACTATGGCTACACCTTC. This codes for CASSLGQTNYGYTF.

The chain combines TRBV9 with TRBJ1-2; D might be TRBD1 (6 bases). Germline V gene sequence: CDR1 SGDLS, CDR2 YYNGEE. V was cut by 7 bases and J by 4 bases, with 14 bases left in between. This CDR3 region has 13 residues. The CDR3 spells CASGGGRGYGYTF. Here the CDR3 DNA reads TGTGCCAGCGGCGGGGGGCGCGGCTATGGCTACACCTTC.

J is TRBJ2-3 and V is TRBV20-1; TRBD2 matches 8 bases. CDR1 is DFQATT, CDR2 SNEGSKA, per germline (reference sequence). V shed 3 bases and J 1 base; nucleotides not matched to a gene: 6. The CDR3 contains 15 residues. CDR3 nucleotide sequence: TGCAGTGCTAGTGGGCCAGCGGGGGGCACAGATACGCAGTATTTT. Protein: CSASGPAGGTDTQYF.

V is TRBV3-1 (or the pseudogene TRBV3-2) and J is TRBJ2-7, with a tentative D call TRBD1 (5 bases). CDR3 size: 15 residues. CDR1 and CDR2 (germline): LGHDT, YNNKEL (reference sequence). The V end lost 3 bases, the J end lost 4 bases, and 16 bases lay between the germline ends. The CDR3 is CASSHTGLSHYEQYF. Here the CDR3 DNA reads TGTGCCAGCAGCCATACAGGTCTGAGCCATTACGAGCAGTACTTC.

The chain combines TRBV5-5 with TRBJ2-1; a possible D gene is TRBD1 (5 bases). The ends were cut back, 2 bases at V and 0 bases at J, with 15 bases in the middle. Germline CDR1 SGHKS, CDR2 YYEKEE (reference sequence). This CDR3 contains 17 residues. CDR3 protein: CASSLLEGANSYNEQFF. The CDR3 nucleotides read TGTGCCAGCAGCTTATTGGAAGGGGCCAACTCCTACAATGAGCAGTTCTTC.

V is TRBV6-6 and J is TRBJ2-7, with 8 bases fitting TRBD2. This CDR3 contains 16 residues. The germline V gene encodes CDR1 MNHNY and CDR2 SVGAGI (reference sequence). The V segment lost 5 bases and the J segment 4 bases; nucleotides outside the gene matches: 13. DNA for the CDR3: TGTGCCAGCAGTGCCAATGACGGGAGGGCCAGATACGAGCAGTACTTC. This encodes CASSANDGRARYEQYF.

The chain couples TRBV7-9 to TRBJ1-2; 9 nucleotides align to TRBD1. The germline V gene encodes CDR1 SEHNR and CDR2 FQNEAQ (reference sequence). The V segment lost 5 bases and the J segment 8 bases; nucleotides outside the gene matches: 6. The CDR3 is 13 residues long. CDR3: CASSPTGGTGYTF. CDR3 nucleotides: TGTGCCAGCAGCCCCACAGGGGGCACGGGCTACACCTTC.

The chain uses TRBV6-1 and TRBJ1-5, with D tentatively TRBD1 (6 bases). The CDR3 length is 14 residues. With 2 bases removed from V and 7 bases from J, the gap between germline ends came to 12 bases. Germline V gene data show CDR1 as MNHNS and CDR2 as SASEGT. The CDR3 loop reads CASSELGGFQPQHF. DNA for the CDR3: TGTGCCAGCAGTGAATTAGGGGGATTCCAGCCCCAGCATTTT.